This T cell receptor (beta chain) was identified in a study of T-cell reconstitution after alpha-beta-depleted transplantation in children. Deletions cut 1 base from V and 4 bases from J, with 11 bases between. The germline gives CDR1 SGHAT, CDR2 FQNNGV. The CDR3 length is 14 residues. This clonotype turned up a few times. Preparation of the TCRbeta library was carried out with unique molecular identifiers. TCRdb re-derived calls from the PCR reads in MiXCR, one entry per CDR3 protein. Altogether about 540,000 distinct CDR3 sequences are present, around 18% being singletons, with the ten largest covering 3.3%.

The source material was PBMCs from the stem cell graft donor, sampled from the stem cell graft. V is TRBV11-2 and J is TRBJ2-7, with D possibly TRBD2 on 6 matching bases. This TCR was recovered from a human donor who donated a stem cell graft to a child with acute lymphoblastic leukemia. CDR3 loop: CASSLAGSQYEQYF. CDR3 DNA: TGTGCCAGCAGCTTAGCCGGGAGTCAGTACGAGCAGTACTTC.